What follows describes a single T cell receptor (beta chain). The antigen remains unidentified. Every one of the patients relapsed after autologous stem cell transplantation (brentuximab vedotin exposure was variable). This entry comes from a study of PD-1 blockade in classical Hodgkin lymphoma. The repertoire was sequenced with immunoSEQ multiplex PCR; TCRdb's copy has only in-frame clones and lacks some. The data show roughly 140,000 clones, with about 81% seen just once and 7% to 9.5% held by the top ten. Study outcomes and limitations: While CD8+ TCR diversity did not rise significantly by C4D1, CD4+ TCR diversity did. Newly diagnosed patients reportedly trailed healthy donors in baseline TCR diversity. Similar baseline diversity was found in complete responders and newly diagnosed patients.

The sequence was obtained from a human donor with classical Hodgkin lymphoma. The specimen was peripheral blood mononuclear cells (PBMCs), collected before the second cycle of nivolumab.

CDR3 in amino acids: CAISEDTYSNQPQHF. For the CDR3, the DNA is TGTGCCATCAGTGAGGACACGTATAGCAATCAGCCCCAGCATTTT. The J gene is TRBJ1-5, the V gene TRBV10-3; no clear D gene. The CDR3 runs 15 residues. Germline V gene data show CDR1 as ENHRY and CDR2 as SYGVKD. V lost 2 bases to trimming and J lost 0 bases, with 8 bases between them.